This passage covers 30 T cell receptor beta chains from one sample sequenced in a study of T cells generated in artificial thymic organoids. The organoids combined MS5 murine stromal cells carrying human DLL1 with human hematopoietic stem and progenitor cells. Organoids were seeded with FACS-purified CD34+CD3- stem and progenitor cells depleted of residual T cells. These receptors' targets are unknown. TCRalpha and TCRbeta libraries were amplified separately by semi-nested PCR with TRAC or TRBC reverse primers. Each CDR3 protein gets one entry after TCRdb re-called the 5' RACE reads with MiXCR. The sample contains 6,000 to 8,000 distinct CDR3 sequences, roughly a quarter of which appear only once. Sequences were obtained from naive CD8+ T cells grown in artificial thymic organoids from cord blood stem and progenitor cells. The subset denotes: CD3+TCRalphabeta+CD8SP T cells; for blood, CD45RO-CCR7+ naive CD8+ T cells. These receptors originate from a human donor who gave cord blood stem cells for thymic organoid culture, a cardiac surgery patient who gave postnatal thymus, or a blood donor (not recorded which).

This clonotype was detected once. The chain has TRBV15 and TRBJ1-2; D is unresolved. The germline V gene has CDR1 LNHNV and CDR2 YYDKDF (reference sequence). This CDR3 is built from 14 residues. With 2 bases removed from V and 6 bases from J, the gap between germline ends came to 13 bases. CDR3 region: CATSRPQHPHGYTF. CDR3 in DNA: TGTGCCACCAGCAGACCCCAGCATCCTCATGGCTACACCTTC.

CDR3 nucleotide sequence: TGTGCCAGCAGTTTCCGACAGTTTTTCAACACTGAAGCTTTCTTT. Its protein is CASSFRQFFNTEAFF. This chain links TRBV12-3 or TRBV12-4 with TRBJ1-1; a weak D match, TRBD1 (5 bases). V was shortened by 3 bases and J by 2 bases, with 13 bases between the two germline ends. This CDR3 is built from 15 residues.

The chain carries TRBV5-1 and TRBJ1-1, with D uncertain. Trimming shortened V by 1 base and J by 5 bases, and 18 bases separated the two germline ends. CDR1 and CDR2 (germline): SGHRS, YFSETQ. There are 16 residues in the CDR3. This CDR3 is CASSLRAIPSRTEAFF. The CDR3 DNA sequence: TGCGCCAGCAGCTTGAGGGCCATTCCCTCGAGGACTGAAGCTTTCTTT.

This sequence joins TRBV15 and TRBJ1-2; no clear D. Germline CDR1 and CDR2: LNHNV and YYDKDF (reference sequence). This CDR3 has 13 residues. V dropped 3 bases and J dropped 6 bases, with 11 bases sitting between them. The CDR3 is CATSSAAHHGYTF. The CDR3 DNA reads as TGTGCCACCAGCAGCGCGGCTCACCATGGCTACACCTTC.

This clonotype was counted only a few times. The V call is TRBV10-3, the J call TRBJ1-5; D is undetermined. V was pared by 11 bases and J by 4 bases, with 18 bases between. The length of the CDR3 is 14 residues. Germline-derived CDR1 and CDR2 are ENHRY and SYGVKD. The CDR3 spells CASMGGVPNQPQHF. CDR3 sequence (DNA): TGTGCCTCCATGGGCGGCGTCCCAAATCAGCCCCAGCATTTT.

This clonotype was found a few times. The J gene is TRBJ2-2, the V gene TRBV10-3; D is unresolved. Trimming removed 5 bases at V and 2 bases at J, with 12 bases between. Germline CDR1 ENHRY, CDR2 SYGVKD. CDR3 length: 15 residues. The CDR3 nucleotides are TGTGCCATCAGTAAAATCAGAGGAAACACCGGGGAGCTGTTTTTT. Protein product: CAISKIRGNTGELFF.

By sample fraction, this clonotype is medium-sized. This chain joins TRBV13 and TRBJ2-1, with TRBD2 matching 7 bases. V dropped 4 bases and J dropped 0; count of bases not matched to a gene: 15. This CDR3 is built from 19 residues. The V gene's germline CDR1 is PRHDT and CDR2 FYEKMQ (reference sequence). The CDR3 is CASSYMGEGDWSSYNEQFF. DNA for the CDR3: TGTGCCAGCAGCTATATGGGGGAGGGCGATTGGAGCTCCTACAATGAGCAGTTCTTC.

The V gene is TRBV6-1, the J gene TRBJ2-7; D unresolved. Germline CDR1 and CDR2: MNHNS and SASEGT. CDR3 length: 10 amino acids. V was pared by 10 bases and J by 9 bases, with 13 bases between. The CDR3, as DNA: TGTGCCACCCGAGAGTTGGGGCAGTACTTC. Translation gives CATRELGQYF.

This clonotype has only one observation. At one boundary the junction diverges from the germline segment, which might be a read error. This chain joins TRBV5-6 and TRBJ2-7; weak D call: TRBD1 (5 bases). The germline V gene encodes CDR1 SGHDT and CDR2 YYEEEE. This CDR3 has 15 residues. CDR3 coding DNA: TGTGCCAGCAGCTTGAGGGGTTGCAGAGCCTACGAGCAGTACTTT. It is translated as CASSLRGCRAYEQYF.

The CDR3 coding sequence is TGTGCCAGCAGCCAAGGGTTAAGGACAGGGAAAGGCCAAGAGACCCAGTACTTC. Encoded protein: CASSQGLRTGKGQETQYF. J is TRBJ2-5 and V is TRBV7-4; 8 bases map to TRBD1. This CDR3 has 18 amino acids. Germline CDR1 SGHVT, CDR2 SQSDAQ. V dropped 5 bases and J dropped 1; count of bases not matched to a gene: 15. Supplemented by reference TRBV7-4 and TRBJ2-5, the full variable domain reads GAGVSQSPRYKVAKRGRDVALRCDSISGHVTLYWYRQTLGQGSEVLTYSQSDAQRDKSGRPSGRFSAERPERSVSTLKIQRTEQGDSAVYLCASSQGLRTGKGQETQYFGPGTRLLVL.

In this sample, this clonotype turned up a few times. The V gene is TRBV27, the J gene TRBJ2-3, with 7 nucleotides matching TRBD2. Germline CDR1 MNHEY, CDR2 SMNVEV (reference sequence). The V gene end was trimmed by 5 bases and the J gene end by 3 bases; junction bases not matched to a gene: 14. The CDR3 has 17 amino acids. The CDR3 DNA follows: TGTGCCAGCAGTCAGCCCTTCTGGGCGGGGGAAACAGATACGCAGTATTTT. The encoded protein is CASSQPFWAGETDTQYF.

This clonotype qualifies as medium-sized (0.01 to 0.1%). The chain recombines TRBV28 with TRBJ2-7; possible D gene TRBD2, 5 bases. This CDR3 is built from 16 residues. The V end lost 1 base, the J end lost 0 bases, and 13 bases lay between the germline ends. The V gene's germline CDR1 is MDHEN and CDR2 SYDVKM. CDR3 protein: CASSLYGLPTSYEQYF. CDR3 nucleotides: TGTGCCAGCAGTTTATATGGACTGCCAACCTCCTACGAGCAGTACTTC.

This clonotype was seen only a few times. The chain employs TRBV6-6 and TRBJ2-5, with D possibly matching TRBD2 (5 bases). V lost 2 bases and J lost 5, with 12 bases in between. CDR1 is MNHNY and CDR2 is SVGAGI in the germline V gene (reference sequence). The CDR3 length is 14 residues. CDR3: CASSYRGSWETQYF. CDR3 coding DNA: TGTGCCAGCAGTTACCGTGGGAGCTGGGAGACCCAGTACTTC.

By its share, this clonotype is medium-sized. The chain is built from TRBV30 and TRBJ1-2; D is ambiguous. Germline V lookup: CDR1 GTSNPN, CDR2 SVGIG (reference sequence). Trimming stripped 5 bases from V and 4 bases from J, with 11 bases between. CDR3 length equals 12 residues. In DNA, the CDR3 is TGTGCCTGGGCCTTCTGGGGCTATGGCTACACCTTC. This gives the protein CAWAFWGYGYTF.

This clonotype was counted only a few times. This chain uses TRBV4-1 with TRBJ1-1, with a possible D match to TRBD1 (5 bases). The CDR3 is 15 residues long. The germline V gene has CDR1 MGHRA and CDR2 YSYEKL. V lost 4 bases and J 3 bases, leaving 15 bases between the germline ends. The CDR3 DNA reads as TGCGCCAGCAGCCTGATTGGTCAGGGAGACACTGAAGCTTTCTTT. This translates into CASSLIGQGDTEAFF.

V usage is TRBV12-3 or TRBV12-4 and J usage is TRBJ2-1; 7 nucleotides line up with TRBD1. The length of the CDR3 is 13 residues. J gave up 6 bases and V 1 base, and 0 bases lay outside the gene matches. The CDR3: CASSLGQGNEQFF. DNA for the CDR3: TGTGCCAGCAGTTTAGGACAGGGCAATGAGCAGTTCTTC.

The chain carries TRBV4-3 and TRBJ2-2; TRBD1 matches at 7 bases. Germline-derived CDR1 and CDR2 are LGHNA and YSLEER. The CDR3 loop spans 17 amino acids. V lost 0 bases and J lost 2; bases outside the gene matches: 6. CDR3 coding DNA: TGCGCCAGCAGCCAAGATAAAGGACAGGCCAACACCGGGGAGCTGTTTTTT. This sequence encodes CASSQDKGQANTGELFF.

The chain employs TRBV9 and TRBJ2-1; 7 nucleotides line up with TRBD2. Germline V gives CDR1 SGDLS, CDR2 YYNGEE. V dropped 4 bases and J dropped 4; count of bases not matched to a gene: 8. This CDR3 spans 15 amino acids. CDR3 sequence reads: CASSPEGGVYNEQFF. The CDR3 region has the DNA TGTGCCAGCAGCCCTGAGGGAGGGGTTTACAATGAGCAGTTCTTC.

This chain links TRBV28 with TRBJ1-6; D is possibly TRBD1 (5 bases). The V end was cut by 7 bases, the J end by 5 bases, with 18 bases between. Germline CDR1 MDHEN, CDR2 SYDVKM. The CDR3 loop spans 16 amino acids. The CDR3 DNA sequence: TGTGCCAGCACAGGTAATTTTTTAGGGGATAATTCACCCCTCCACTTT. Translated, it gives CASTGNFLGDNSPLHF.

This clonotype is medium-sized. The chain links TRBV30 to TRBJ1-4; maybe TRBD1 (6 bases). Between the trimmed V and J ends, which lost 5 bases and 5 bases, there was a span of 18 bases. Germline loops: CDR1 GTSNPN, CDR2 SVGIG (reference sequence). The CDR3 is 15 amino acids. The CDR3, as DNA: TGTGCCTGGTCAAGTGTCGCGGACAGCAATGAAAAACTGTTTTTT. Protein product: CAWSSVADSNEKLFF.

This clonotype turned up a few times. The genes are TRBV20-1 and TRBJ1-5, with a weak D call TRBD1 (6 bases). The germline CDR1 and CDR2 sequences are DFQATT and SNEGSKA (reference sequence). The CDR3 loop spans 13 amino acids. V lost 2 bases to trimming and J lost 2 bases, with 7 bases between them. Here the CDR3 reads CSARNRGNQPQHF. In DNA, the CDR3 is TGCAGTGCTAGAAACAGGGGCAATCAGCCCCAGCATTTT.

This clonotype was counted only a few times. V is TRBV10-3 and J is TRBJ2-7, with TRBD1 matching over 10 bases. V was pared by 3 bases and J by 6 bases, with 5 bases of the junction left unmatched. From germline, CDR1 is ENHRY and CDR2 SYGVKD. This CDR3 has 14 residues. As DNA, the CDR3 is TGTGCCATCAGTGAAAGGGACAGGGGACCCGAGCAGTACTTC. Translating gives CAISERDRGPEQYF.

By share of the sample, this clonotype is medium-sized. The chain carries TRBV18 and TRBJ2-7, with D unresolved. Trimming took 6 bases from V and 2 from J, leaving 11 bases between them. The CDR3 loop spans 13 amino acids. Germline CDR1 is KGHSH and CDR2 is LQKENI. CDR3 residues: CASSQKWAYEQYF. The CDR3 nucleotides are TGTGCCAGCTCTCAGAAGTGGGCCTACGAGCAGTACTTC.

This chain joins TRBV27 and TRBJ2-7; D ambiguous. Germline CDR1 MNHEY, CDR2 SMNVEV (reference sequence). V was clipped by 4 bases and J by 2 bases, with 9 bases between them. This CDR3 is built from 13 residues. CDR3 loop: CASSSGFPYEQYF. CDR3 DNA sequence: TGTGCCAGCAGTTCGGGTTTCCCCTACGAGCAGTACTTC.

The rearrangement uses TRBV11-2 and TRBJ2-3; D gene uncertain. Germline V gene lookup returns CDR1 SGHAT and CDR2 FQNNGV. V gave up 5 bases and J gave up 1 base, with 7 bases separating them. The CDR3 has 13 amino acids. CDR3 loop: CASSRPGTDTQYF. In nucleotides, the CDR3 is TGTGCCAGCAGCCGTCCGGGCACAGATACGCAGTATTTT.

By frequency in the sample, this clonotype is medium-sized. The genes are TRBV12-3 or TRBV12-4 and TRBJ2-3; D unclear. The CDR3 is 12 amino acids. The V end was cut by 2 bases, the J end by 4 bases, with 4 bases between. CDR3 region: CASSLIPDTQYF. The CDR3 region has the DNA TGTGCCAGCAGTTTAATCCCAGATACGCAGTATTTT.

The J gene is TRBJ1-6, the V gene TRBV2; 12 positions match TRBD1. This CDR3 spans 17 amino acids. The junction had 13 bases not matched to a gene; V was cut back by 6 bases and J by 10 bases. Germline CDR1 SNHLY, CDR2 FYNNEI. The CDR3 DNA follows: TGTGCCAGCAGGACGGGACAGGGGGCGAAAGTTTGCTCACCCCTCCACTTT. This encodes CASRTGQGAKVCSPLHF.

The CDR3, as DNA: TGTGCCTGGACCCATTACAATGAGCAGTTCTTC. It is translated as CAWTHYNEQFF. The rearrangement uses TRBV30 and TRBJ2-1; D call uncertain. From germline, CDR1 is GTSNPN and CDR2 SVGIG (reference sequence). This CDR3 spans 11 amino acids. The germline V and J ends were trimmed by 4 bases and 4 bases, with 5 bases remaining between them.

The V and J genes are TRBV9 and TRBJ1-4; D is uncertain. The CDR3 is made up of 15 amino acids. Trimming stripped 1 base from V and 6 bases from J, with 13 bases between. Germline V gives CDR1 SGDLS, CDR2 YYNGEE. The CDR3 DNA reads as TGTGCCAGCAGCGTAAGCTCGGGCTCCTATGAAAAACTGTTTTTT. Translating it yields CASSVSSGSYEKLFF.

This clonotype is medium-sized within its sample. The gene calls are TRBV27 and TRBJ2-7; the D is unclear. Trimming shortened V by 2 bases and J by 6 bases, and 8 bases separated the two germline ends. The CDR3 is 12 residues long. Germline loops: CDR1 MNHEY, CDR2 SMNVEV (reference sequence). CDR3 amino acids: CASSLPGLEQYF. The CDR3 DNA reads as TGTGCCAGCAGTTTACCCGGCCTCGAGCAGTACTTC.